These 32 T cell receptor beta chains were sequenced from one sample in a study of cytomegalovirus exposure and HLA in healthy donors. The table came from immunoSEQ multiplex PCR; TCRdb's copy has only in-frame clones and leaves some out. The table records roughly 250,000 clones, 87% of them present only once. The sample comprised PBMCs. Receptors were obtained from a man between 18 and 29 years old in good health and CMV-seronegative.

V gene TRBV28 combines with J gene TRBJ1-2; TRBD1 matches at 10 bases. The CDR3 is 16 amino acids. Per the germline V gene, CDR1 is MDHEN and CDR2 is SYDVKM. V shed 5 bases, J shed 4 bases, and the junction held 10 bases outside the gene matches. Here the CDR3 reads CASSETGTGALYGYTF. CDR3 bases: TGTGCCAGCAGTGAGACCGGGACAGGGGCCCTCTATGGCTACACCTTC.

This clone was recorded a few times. The V and J genes are TRBV5-1 and TRBJ2-5; TRBD2 might be the D (6 bases). There are 14 residues in the CDR3. Trimming stripped 9 bases from V and 2 bases from J, with 17 bases between. CDR1 is SGHRS, CDR2 YFSETQ, per germline. The CDR3: CATARDSQQETQYF. DNA of the CDR3: TGCGCCACCGCACGGGACTCCCAACAAGAGACCCAGTACTTC.

The DNA of the CDR3 is TGTGCCAGCAGCCGCGGACTAGCGGGGTCAAATGAGCAGTTCTTC. Amino acids: CASSRGLAGSNEQFF. The chain uses TRBV27 and TRBJ2-1, with 12 bases fitting TRBD2. This CDR3 comprises 15 residues. V was pared by 6 bases and J by 7 bases, with 7 bases of the junction left unmatched. Germline CDR1 and CDR2: MNHEY and SMNVEV (reference sequence).

This clone showed up just once. This sequence joins TRBV5-8 and TRBJ2-3; 8 bases are a match to TRBD2. The CDR3 sequence is 16 residues long. The germline V gene has CDR1 SGHTS and CDR2 YDEGEE. Trimming removed 1 base from V and 5 bases from J; junction bases left unmatched: 9. The DNA of the CDR3 is TGTGCCAGCAGCTTGTATCAAGCGGGAGCCGGAGATACGCAGTATTTT. Its protein product is CASSLYQAGAGDTQYF.

The J gene is TRBJ2-5, the V gene TRBV29-1; D gene unclear. The length of the CDR3 is 13 residues. Trimming stripped 8 bases from V and 1 base from J, with 14 bases between. Germline V lookup: CDR1 SQVTM, CDR2 ANQGSEA. The chain's CDR3 is CSSSLSSQETQYF. CDR3 DNA: TGCAGCTCCTCCTTGTCGAGCCAAGAGACCCAGTACTTC.

The chain links TRBV11-2 to TRBJ2-5, with a tentative D call TRBD1 (6 bases). The CDR3 spans 16 residues. V shed 1 base and J shed 1 base, with 13 bases lying between them. The germline V gene has CDR1 SGHAT and CDR2 FQNNGV. CDR3: CASSLGTGWSQETQYF. The CDR3 coding sequence is TGTGCCAGCAGCTTAGGAACAGGGTGGTCCCAAGAGACCCAGTACTTC.

This clone was counted only a few times. The CDR3 loop reads CASSFTGDTQYF. CDR3 nucleotide sequence: TGTGCCAGCAGCTTCACGGGGGATACGCAGTATTTT. This chain connects TRBV7-9 to TRBJ2-3; the D gene is possibly TRBD2 (5 bases). V was clipped by 3 bases and J by 6 bases, with 7 bases between them. The CDR3 has 12 amino acids. The germline V gene has CDR1 SEHNR and CDR2 FQNEAQ (reference sequence).

The chain employs TRBV5-1 and TRBJ1-1; D is possibly TRBD1 (5 bases). CDR3 length: 15 amino acids. Germline-derived CDR1 and CDR2 are SGHRS and YFSETQ. The germline V and J ends were trimmed by 0 bases and 1 base, with 10 bases remaining between them. CDR3 in amino acids: CASSLAGGGNTEAFF. CDR3 DNA sequence: TGCGCCAGCAGCTTGGCGGGCGGGGGGAACACTGAAGCTTTCTTT.

The rearrangement uses TRBV27 and TRBJ1-1; D might be TRBD1 (5 bases). The CDR3 spans 13 residues. Germline V gene lookup returns CDR1 MNHEY and CDR2 SMNVEV (reference sequence). The CDR3 DNA follows: TGTGCTAGCTGGCGGCAGGGCAACACTGAAGCTTTCTTT. Its translation: CASWRQGNTEAFF.

This chain joins TRBV28 and TRBJ1-1; D gene ambiguous. CDR3 length: 12 residues. V was clipped by 8 bases and J by 6 bases, with 13 bases between them. Germline-derived CDR1 and CDR2 are MDHEN and SYDVKM. CDR3 sequence: CASGTDNPEAFF. The CDR3 coding sequence is TGTGCCAGCGGTACAGATAACCCTGAAGCTTTCTTT.

The chain recombines TRBV2 with TRBJ2-7; D is ambiguous. This CDR3 spans 14 amino acids. Germline loops: CDR1 SNHLY, CDR2 FYNNEI. V was trimmed by 3 bases and J by 6 bases, leaving 15 bases between them. The CDR3 region has the DNA TGTGCCAGCAGTGAGACCAGGTCGATGTTCGAGCAGTACTTC. Its translation: CASSETRSMFEQYF.

This clone was recorded a few times. This chain joins TRBV20-1 and TRBJ2-7; no reliable D call. CDR3 length: 11 residues. CDR1 is DFQATT and CDR2 is SNEGSKA in the germline V gene (reference sequence). With 4 bases removed from V and 3 bases from J, the gap between germline ends came to 7 bases. The CDR3 reads CSANQDYEQYF. CDR3 in DNA: TGCAGTGCTAACCAGGACTACGAGCAGTACTTC.

In this sample, this clone turned up once. The rearrangement uses TRBV18 and TRBJ2-7; 12 nucleotides line up with TRBD1. This CDR3 spans 16 amino acids. Germline CDR1 reads KGHSH; CDR2 reads LQKENI. V dropped 6 bases and J dropped 3; count of bases not matched to a gene: 9. CDR3: CASSPSRDRGHYEQYF. Here the CDR3 DNA reads TGTGCCAGCTCCCCTTCCCGGGACAGGGGGCACTACGAGCAGTACTTC.

The V gene is TRBV28, the J gene TRBJ2-3; D is uncertain. This CDR3 region has 12 residues. Germline CDR1 and CDR2: MDHEN and SYDVKM. The ends were cut back, 2 bases at V and 7 bases at J, with 7 bases in the middle. CDR3 loop: CASSLVRYTQYF. CDR3 in DNA: TGTGCCAGCAGTTTAGTTCGGTATACGCAGTATTTT.

This clone was seen only once. The chain employs TRBV5-1 and TRBJ2-2, with 13 bases aligning to TRBD2. The germline V gene encodes CDR1 SGHRS and CDR2 YFSETQ. This CDR3 has 16 amino acids. Trimming took 4 bases from V and 6 from J; bases not matched to a gene: 6. The DNA for the CDR3 is TGCGCCAGCAGCAAATCGGGACTAGCGGGGCCCGGGGAGCTGTTTTTT. This sequence encodes CASSKSGLAGPGELFF.

The gene calls are TRBV7-2 and TRBJ2-7; possibly TRBD2 for D (5 bases). Germline V gene lookup returns CDR1 SGHTA and CDR2 FQGNSA. V lost 6 bases and J 4 bases, leaving 10 bases between the germline ends. There are 12 residues in the CDR3. For the CDR3, the DNA is TGTGCCAGCAGTTACCGGGGATACGAGCAGTACTTC. This codes for CASSYRGYEQYF. Full variable domain (rest looked up from reference TRBV7-2 and TRBJ2-7): GAGVSQSPSNKVTEKGKDVELRCDPISGHTALYWYRQSLGQGLEFLIYFQGNSAPDKSGLPSDRFSAERTGGSVSTLTIQRTQQEDSAVYLCASSYRGYEQYFGPGTRLTVT.

The rearrangement links TRBV15 to TRBJ2-5; TRBD1 aligns across 7 bases. With 3 bases clipped from V and 4 bases from J, the junction kept 8 bases outside the gene matches. This CDR3 comprises 15 residues. Germline CDR1 and CDR2: LNHNV and YYDKDF (reference sequence). In nucleotides, the CDR3 is TGTGCCACCAGCAGTGACAGGGTTTCAGGAGAGACCCAGTACTTC. Protein sequence: CATSSDRVSGETQYF.

The V call is TRBV28, the J call TRBJ1-5, with TRBD1 matching over 7 bases. This CDR3 has 14 amino acids. Per the germline V gene, CDR1 is MDHEN and CDR2 is SYDVKM. V lost 3 bases, J lost 4 bases, and 3 bases stayed unmatched. The CDR3 here is CASSLGQLNQPQHF. The CDR3 DNA sequence: TGTGCCAGCAGTTTGGGACAGCTTAATCAGCCCCAGCATTTT.

V and J are TRBV27 and TRBJ2-7; 8 positions match TRBD2. V gave up 6 bases and J gave up 7 bases; unmatched junction bases: 14. Germline V CDR1 and CDR2: MNHEY, SMNVEV (reference sequence). The CDR3 runs 15 residues. As DNA, the CDR3 is TGTGCCAGCAGCCCTATCCCAGCGGGAGTAAGTGAGCAGTACTTC. Its translation is CASSPIPAGVSEQYF.

V and J are TRBV27 and TRBJ2-7, with D uncertain. The germline V and J ends were trimmed by 6 bases and 7 bases, with 16 bases remaining between them. Germline-derived CDR1 and CDR2 are MNHEY and SMNVEV (reference sequence). The CDR3 has 13 residues. In DNA form, the CDR3 reads TGTGCCAGCAGGAGGTCAGCCGCCGATGAGCAGTACTTC. Translated: CASRRSAADEQYF.

This clone was observed a handful of times. The genes are TRBV5-1 and TRBJ1-6; 8 nucleotides match TRBD1. The CDR3 length is 14 residues. Germline trimming cut 1 base from V and 9 bases from J; bases unmatched to any gene: 3. Germline V gene data show CDR1 as SGHRS and CDR2 as YFSETQ. The CDR3 here is CASSLNRGISPLHF. CDR3 nucleotide sequence: TGCGCCAGCAGCTTGAACAGGGGGATTTCACCCCTCCACTTT.

The chain combines TRBV27 with TRBJ1-6; 8 bases align to TRBD1. There are 12 residues in the CDR3. Trimming at V came to 4 bases and at J to 14 bases, leaving 4 bases not matched to a gene. CDR1 and CDR2 (germline): MNHEY, SMNVEV (reference sequence). CDR3 sequence (DNA): TGTGCCAGCAGTTCCGCGGGACAGGCCCTCCACTTT. Amino acids: CASSSAGQALHF.

This chain connects TRBV11-3 to TRBJ2-2, with 7 bases lining up with TRBD2. Germline CDR1 and CDR2: SGHNT and YENEEA. The CDR3 runs to 17 residues. The junction had 11 bases not matched to a gene; V was cut back by 3 bases and J by 4 bases. CDR3 amino acids: CASSFRVAGMGTGELFF. DNA of the CDR3: TGTGCCAGCAGCTTTCGCGTAGCGGGCATGGGCACCGGGGAGCTGTTTTTT.

This clone was picked up a small number of times. J is TRBJ2-7 and V is TRBV18; 9 nucleotides agree with TRBD1. The J segment lost 6 bases and the V segment lost 3 bases, leaving 6 bases of the junction unmatched. This CDR3 has 14 residues. CDR1 is KGHSH and CDR2 is LQKENI in the germline V gene. CDR3 sequence reads: CASSPTDRGREQYF. The CDR3, as DNA: TGTGCCAGCTCACCGACGGACAGGGGCCGCGAGCAGTACTTC.

This clone has more than one count but fewer than ten. Here the CDR3 reads CASPAALHF. The CDR3 nucleotides read TGTGCCAGCCCCGCGGCCCTCCACTTT. This chain joins TRBV25-1 and TRBJ1-6; D not resolved. This CDR3 contains 9 residues. V gave up 8 bases and J gave up 14 bases, with 7 bases separating them. Germline CDR1 and CDR2: MGHDK and SYGVNS.

This rearrangement joins TRBV5-6 to TRBJ1-3; TRBD1 is a possible D gene (6 bases). The CDR3 consists of 13 residues. Trimming cost V 3 bases and J 6 bases, with 10 bases left between them. Germline CDR1 reads SGHDT; CDR2 reads YYEEEE. The DNA for the CDR3 is TGTGCCAGCAGCTACAGGGTTAAAAACACCATATATTTT. The encoded protein is CASSYRVKNTIYF.

The chain links TRBV5-6 to TRBJ2-3, with D maybe TRBD1 (7 bases). The CDR3 has 15 amino acids. The V end lost 4 bases, the J end lost 8 bases, and 20 bases lay between the germline ends. Germline CDR1 reads SGHDT; CDR2 reads YYEEEE. The CDR3 coding sequence is TGTGCCAGCAGCCCATTTGACAGGGAGGAGCGTACGCAGTATTTT. Translating gives CASSPFDREERTQYF.

This clone came up once. V is TRBV7-9 and J is TRBJ2-7; D remains unclear. This CDR3 contains 14 residues. Germline V gene lookup returns CDR1 SEHNR and CDR2 FQNEAQ (reference sequence). V lost 5 bases, J lost 4 bases, and 15 bases lay in between. The CDR3 sequence: CASSPLGGSYEQYF. The CDR3 nucleotides read TGTGCCAGCAGCCCCCTCGGTGGTTCGTACGAGCAGTACTTC.

The rearrangement joins TRBV2 to TRBJ2-5; D perhaps matches TRBD1 (6 bases). Germline CDR1 SNHLY, CDR2 FYNNEI. The V and J ends lost 7 bases and 5 bases respectively, with 14 bases between them. The CDR3 contains 13 residues. CDR3 in DNA: TGTGCCAGCAACTACAGGGTTGGCGAGACCCAGTACTTC. It yields the protein CASNYRVGETQYF.

The chain is built from TRBV6-1 and TRBJ2-7; 8 nucleotides match TRBD1. With 7 bases clipped from V and 7 bases from J, the junction kept 9 bases outside the gene matches. The CDR3 loop spans 13 amino acids. The germline gives CDR1 MNHNS, CDR2 SASEGT. CDR3 bases: TGTGCCAGCATTGGACAGGGTTGGAGGGAGCAGTACTTC. It yields the protein CASIGQGWREQYF.

The chain employs TRBV28 and TRBJ1-6, with D possibly matching TRBD1 (6 bases). Trimming pared 10 bases from V and 2 bases from J, leaving 12 bases between. The CDR3 has 14 residues. Per the germline V gene, CDR1 is MDHEN and CDR2 is SYDVKM. The CDR3 DNA follows: TGTGCCACCCGGACAGCAACCTATAATTCACCCCTCCACTTT. This codes for CATRTATYNSPLHF. Full variable domain (outside the CDR3, taken from reference TRBV28 and TRBJ1-6): DVKVTQSSRYLVKRTGEKVFLECVQDMDHENMFWYRQDPGLGLRLIYFSYDVKMKEKGDIPEGYSVSREKKERFSLILESASTNQTSMYLCATRTATYNSPLHFGNGTRLTVT.

The chain carries TRBV27 and TRBJ2-6; possibly TRBD1 for D (6 bases). Germline loops: CDR1 MNHEY, CDR2 SMNVEV (reference sequence). V shed 5 bases and J shed 0 bases, with 17 bases lying between them. The CDR3 has 18 residues. The CDR3: CASSLQGTVVSGANVLTF. The CDR3 nucleotides read TGTGCCAGCAGTCTCCAGGGGACCGTCGTCTCTGGGGCCAACGTCCTGACTTTC. Full variable domain (rest looked up from reference TRBV27 and TRBJ2-6): EAQVTQNPRYLITVTGKKLTVTCSQNMNHEYMSWYRQDPGLGLRQIYYSMNVEVTDKGDVPEGYKVSRKEKRNFPLILESPSPNQTSLYFCASSLQGTVVSGANVLTFGAGSRLTVL.